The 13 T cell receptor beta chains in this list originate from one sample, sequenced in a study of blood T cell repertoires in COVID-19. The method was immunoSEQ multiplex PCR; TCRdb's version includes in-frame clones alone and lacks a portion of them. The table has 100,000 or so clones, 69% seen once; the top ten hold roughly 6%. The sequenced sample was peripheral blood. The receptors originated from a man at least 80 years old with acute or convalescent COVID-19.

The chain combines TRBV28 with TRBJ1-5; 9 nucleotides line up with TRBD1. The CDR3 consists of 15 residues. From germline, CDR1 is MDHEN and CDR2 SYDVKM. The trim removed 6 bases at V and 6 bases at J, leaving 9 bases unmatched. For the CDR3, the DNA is TGTGCCAGCAGCTGGGGACAGGGCGGGGGTCAGCCCCAGCATTTT. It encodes CASSWGQGGGQPQHF.

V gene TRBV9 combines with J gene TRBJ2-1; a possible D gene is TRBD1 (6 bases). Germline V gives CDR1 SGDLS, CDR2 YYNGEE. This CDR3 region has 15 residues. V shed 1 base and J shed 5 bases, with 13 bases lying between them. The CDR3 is CASSVSEQGHNEQFF. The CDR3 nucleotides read TGTGCCAGCAGCGTATCTGAACAGGGTCACAATGAGCAGTTCTTC.

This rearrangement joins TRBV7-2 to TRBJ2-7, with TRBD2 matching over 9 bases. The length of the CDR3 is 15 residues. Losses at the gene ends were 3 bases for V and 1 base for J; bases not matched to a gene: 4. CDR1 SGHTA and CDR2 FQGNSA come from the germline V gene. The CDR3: CASSFNAGGSYEQYF. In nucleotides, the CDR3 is TGTGCCAGCAGCTTTAATGCGGGAGGGTCCTACGAGCAGTACTTC. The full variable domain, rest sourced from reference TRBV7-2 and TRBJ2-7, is GAGVSQSPSNKVTEKGKDVELRCDPISGHTALYWYRQSLGQGLEFLIYFQGNSAPDKSGLPSDRFSAERTGGSVSTLTIQRTQQEDSAVYLCASSFNAGGSYEQYFGPGTRLTVT.

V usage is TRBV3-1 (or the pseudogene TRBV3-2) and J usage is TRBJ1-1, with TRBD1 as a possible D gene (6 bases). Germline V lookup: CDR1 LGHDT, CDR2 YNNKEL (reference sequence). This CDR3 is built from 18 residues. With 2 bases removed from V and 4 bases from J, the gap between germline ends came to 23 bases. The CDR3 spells CASSQRAKCGGQRTEAFF. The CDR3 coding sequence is TGTGCCAGCAGCCAAAGGGCGAAGTGTGGGGGACAACGCACTGAAGCTTTCTTT.

CDR3 DNA: TGCGCCAGCAAAGTCACAGGGGGCGGTGAAAAACTGTTTTTT. Translating it yields CASKVTGGGEKLFF. The genes are TRBV5-1 and TRBJ1-4, with 9 bases fitting TRBD1. The CDR3 has 14 amino acids. Germline CDR1 is SGHRS and CDR2 is YFSETQ. J gave up 7 bases and V 6 bases, and 7 bases lay outside the gene matches. Combining the CDR3 with reference TRBV5-1 and TRBJ1-4 gives the whole variable domain KAGVTQTPRYLIKTRGQQVTLSCSPISGHRSVSWYQQTPGQGLQFLFEYFSETQRNKGNFPGRFSGRQFSNSRSEMNVSTLELGDSALYLCASKVTGGGEKLFFGSGTQLSVL.

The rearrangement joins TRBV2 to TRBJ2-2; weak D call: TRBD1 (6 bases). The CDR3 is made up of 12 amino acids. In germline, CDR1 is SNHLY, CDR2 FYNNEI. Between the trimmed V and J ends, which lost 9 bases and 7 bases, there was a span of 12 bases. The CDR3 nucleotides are TGTGCCAGTGGGGGCGGAATCGGGGAGCTGTTTTTT. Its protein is CASGGGIGELFF.

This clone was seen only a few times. This chain's CDR3 is CASSQRPYTEAFF. The CDR3 nucleotides read TGCGCCAGCAGCCAGCGTCCGTACACTGAAGCTTTCTTT. The rearrangement links TRBV4-3 to TRBJ1-1; D not certain. The germline V gene encodes CDR1 LGHNA and CDR2 YSLEER. This CDR3 has 13 residues. With 3 bases removed from V and 3 bases from J, the gap between germline ends came to 8 bases.

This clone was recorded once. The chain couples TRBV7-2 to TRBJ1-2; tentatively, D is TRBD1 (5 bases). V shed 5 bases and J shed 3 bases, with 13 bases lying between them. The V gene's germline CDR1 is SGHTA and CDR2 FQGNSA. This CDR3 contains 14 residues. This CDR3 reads CASSPIQGYYGYTF. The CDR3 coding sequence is TGTGCCAGCAGCCCCATCCAGGGCTACTATGGCTACACCTTC.

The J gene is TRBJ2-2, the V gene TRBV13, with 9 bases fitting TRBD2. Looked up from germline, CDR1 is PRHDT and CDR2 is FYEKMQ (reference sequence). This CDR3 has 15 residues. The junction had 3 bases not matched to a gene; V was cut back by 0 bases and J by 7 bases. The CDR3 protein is CASSLGGLAGGELFF. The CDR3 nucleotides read TGTGCCAGCAGCTTAGGGGGACTAGCTGGCGGGGAGCTGTTTTTT.

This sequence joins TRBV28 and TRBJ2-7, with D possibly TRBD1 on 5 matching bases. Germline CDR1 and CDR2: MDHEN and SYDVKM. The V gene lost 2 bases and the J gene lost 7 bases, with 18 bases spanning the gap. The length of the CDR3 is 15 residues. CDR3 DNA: TGTGCCAGCAGTTTAAGAGTACAGGCCCTTAGTGAGCAGTACTTC. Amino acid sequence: CASSLRVQALSEQYF.

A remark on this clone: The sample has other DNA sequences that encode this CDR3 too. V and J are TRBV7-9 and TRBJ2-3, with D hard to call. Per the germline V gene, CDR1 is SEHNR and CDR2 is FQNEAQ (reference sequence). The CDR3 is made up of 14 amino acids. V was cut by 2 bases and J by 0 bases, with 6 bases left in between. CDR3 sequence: CASSLTSSTDTQYF. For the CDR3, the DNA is TGTGCCAGCAGCTTAACATCTAGCACAGATACGCAGTATTTT.

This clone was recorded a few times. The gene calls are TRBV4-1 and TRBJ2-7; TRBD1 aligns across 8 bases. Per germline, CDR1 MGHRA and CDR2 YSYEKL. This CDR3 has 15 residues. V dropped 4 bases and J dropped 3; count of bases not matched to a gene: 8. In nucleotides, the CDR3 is TGCGCCAGCAGCCGTGTCCCGGGACAGGTCTACGAGCAGTACTTC. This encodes CASSRVPGQVYEQYF.

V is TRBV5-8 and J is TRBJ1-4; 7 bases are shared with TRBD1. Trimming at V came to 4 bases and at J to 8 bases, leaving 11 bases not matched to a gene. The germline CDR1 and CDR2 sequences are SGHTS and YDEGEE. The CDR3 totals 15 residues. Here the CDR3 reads CASSIKTGYREKLFF. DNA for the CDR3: TGTGCCAGCAGCATCAAGACAGGGTACCGAGAAAAACTGTTTTTT.